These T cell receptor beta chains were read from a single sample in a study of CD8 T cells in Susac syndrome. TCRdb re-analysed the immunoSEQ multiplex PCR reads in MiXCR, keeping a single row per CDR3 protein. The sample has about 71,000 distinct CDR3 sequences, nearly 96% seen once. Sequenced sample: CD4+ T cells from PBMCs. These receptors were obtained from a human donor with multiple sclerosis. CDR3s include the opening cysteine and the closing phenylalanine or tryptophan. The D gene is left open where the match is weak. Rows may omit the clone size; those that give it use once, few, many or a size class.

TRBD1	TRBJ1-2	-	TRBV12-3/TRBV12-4	TGTGCCAGCAGTTCACGGACAGGAGCGGTAGGCTACACCTTC	CASSSRTGAVGYTF
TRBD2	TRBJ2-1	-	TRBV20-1	TGCAGTGGCGGCGGGGGGCCCTACAATGAGCAGTTCTTC	CSGGGGPYNEQFF
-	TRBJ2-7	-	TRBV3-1	TGTGCCAGCAGCCATTTCAGTATCAATGGCTACGAGCAGTACTTC	CASSHFSINGYEQYF
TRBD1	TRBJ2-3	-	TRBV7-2	TGTGCCAGCAGCCCGGGACAGGGGATCGGTACGCAGTATTTT	CASSPGQGIGTQYF
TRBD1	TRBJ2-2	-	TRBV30	TGTGCCTGGAGTCCACAGGGGCAAGGCCTGACCAAGCTGTTTTTT	CAWSPQGQGLTKLFF
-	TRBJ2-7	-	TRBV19	TGTGCCAGTAGTATAGCCCCGGGGGACCTCTACGAGCAGTACTTC	CASSIAPGDLYEQYF
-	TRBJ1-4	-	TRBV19	TGTGCCAGTAGTCCACGCAGAAATGAAAAACTGTTTTTT	CASSPRRNEKLFF
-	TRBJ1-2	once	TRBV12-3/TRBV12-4	TGTGCCAGCAGTATAGGCTTGGCGGGCATCTACACCTTC	CASSIGLAGIYTF
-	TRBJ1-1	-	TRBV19	TGTGCCAGTAGTCCAGACGGCCCCGGAGCTTTCTTT	CASSPDGPGAFF
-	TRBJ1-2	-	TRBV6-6	TGTGCCAGCAGTTACGGCCAACAGGGTCCCTATGGCTACACCTTC	CASSYGQQGPYGYTF
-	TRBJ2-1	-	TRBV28	TGTGCCAGCACCGGGGGCAGATTCAATGAGCAGTTCTTC	CASTGGRFNEQFF
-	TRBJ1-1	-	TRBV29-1	TGCAGCGTTGAGGTACAGAACACTGAAGCTTTCTTT	CSVEVQNTEAFF
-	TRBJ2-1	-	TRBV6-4	TGTGCCAGCAGTGTCCAGGGAGGTATGGGTGAGCAGTTCTTC	CASSVQGGMGEQFF
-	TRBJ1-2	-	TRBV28	TGTGCCAGCAGATCTCAGGGGTATGGCTACACCTTC	CASRSQGYGYTF
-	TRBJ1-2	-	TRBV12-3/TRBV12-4	TGTGCCAGCAGTACGGTGGGGCGGGATGGCTACACCTTC	CASSTVGRDGYTF
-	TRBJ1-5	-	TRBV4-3	TGCGCCAGCAGCCAAACCTTACAGTACAATCAGCCCCAGCATTTT	CASSQTLQYNQPQHF
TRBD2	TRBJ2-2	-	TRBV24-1	TGTGCCACCAGTGACTACCCCGGGACTAGCGGAACAATAAGGTCCGGGGAGCTGTTTTTT	CATSDYPGTSGTIRSGELFF
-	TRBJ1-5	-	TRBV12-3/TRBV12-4	TGTGCCAGCAGTTCTAAGGGGCTCGTCTATCAGCCCCAGCATTTT	CASSSKGLVYQPQHF
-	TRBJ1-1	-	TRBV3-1	TGTGCCAGCAGCCAAGTGGCAAACACTGAAGCTTTCTTT	CASSQVANTEAFF
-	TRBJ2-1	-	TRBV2	TGTGCCAGCAGTGAACGGCAGTTCCGTGGCTTC	CASSERQFRGF
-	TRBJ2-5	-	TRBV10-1	TGCGCCAGCAGTGAACCGGGGTCGAACAAGTACTTC	CASSEPGSNKYF
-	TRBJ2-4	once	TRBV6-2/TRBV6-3	TGTGCCAGCACCCTAAGACAGGAAAACATTCAGTACTTC	CASTLRQENIQYF
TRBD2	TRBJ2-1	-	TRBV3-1	TGTGCCAGCAGCAGAGCCGGGGGGGGGCAGTTCTTC	CASSRAGGGQFF
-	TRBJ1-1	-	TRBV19	TGTGCCATAAGAGGGCAGGGTTTGGCGAACACTGAAGCTTTCTTT	CAIRGQGLANTEAFF
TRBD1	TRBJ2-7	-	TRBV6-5	TGTGCCAGCAGGGAACAGGGGGGCCTCTACGAGCAGTACTTC	CASREQGGLYEQYF
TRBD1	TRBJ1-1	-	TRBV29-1	TGCAGCGGGAACAGGGGCAATGCGGTTTTCTTT	CSGNRGNAVFF
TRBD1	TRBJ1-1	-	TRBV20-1	TGCAGTGCTAACAGGGGAGACACTGAAGCTTTCTTT	CSANRGDTEAFF
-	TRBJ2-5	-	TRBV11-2	TGTGCCAGCAGCTCACCGACAGACCCCCAAACCCAGTACTTC	CASSSPTDPQTQYF
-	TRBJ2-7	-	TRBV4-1	TGCGCCAGCAGCCAAGTGAACAGGGATTCGAAGCAGTACTTC	CASSQVNRDSKQYF
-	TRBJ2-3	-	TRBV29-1	TGCAGCGTTGAAGAACAGATTAGCACAGATACGCAGTATTTT	CSVEEQISTDTQYF
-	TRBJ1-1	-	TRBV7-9	TGTGCCAGCAGCTTAGTGCCTCCCTCGGGGAAAGCTTTCTTT	CASSLVPPSGKAFF
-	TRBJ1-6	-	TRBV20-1	TGCAGTGCTAGTCGCCTTGGGACATCACCCCTCCACTTT	CSASRLGTSPLHF
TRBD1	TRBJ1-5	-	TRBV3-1	TGTGCCAGCAGCCAGGGACAGGGGATTACAGATCAGCCCCAGCATTTT	CASSQGQGITDQPQHF